These 19 T cell receptor beta chains originate from one sample sequenced in a study of T-cell reconstitution after alpha-beta-depleted transplantation in children. Unique molecular identifiers were incorporated into the prepared TCRbeta library. MiXCR, run by TCRdb on the PCR reads, gives a single entry per CDR3 protein. The data show 260,000 or so distinct CDR3 sequences, around 11% seen once. This material consisted of PBMCs from the stem cell graft donor, taken from the stem cell graft. These receptors were taken from a human donor who donated a stem cell graft to a child with acute lymphoblastic leukemia.

There are many counts of this clonotype. The chain links TRBV10-3 to TRBJ1-2, with unresolved D. V lost 8 bases and J 8 bases, leaving 18 bases between the germline ends. Germline V gives CDR1 ENHRY, CDR2 SYGVKD. The CDR3 runs to 13 residues. CDR3: CAIGPGLGRGYTF. The CDR3 coding sequence is TGTGCCATCGGACCGGGCCTCGGAAGGGGCTACACCTTC.

The rearrangement links TRBV5-4 to TRBJ2-2; D assignment may be TRBD1 or TRBD2 (6 bases each). Between the trimmed V and J ends, which lost 3 bases and 2 bases, there was a span of 11 bases. Per germline, CDR1 SGHNT and CDR2 YYREEE (reference sequence). This CDR3 has 15 amino acids. This CDR3 is CASSWGAPNTGELFF. DNA of the CDR3: TGTGCCAGCAGCTGGGGGGCCCCCAACACCGGGGAGCTGTTTTTT.

This clonotype was counted many times. This chain joins TRBV7-2 and TRBJ2-1, with 8 bases aligning to TRBD1. This CDR3 spans 15 amino acids. J was trimmed by 7 bases and V by 5 bases; bases with no gene match: 10. The germline V gene has CDR1 SGHTA and CDR2 FQGNSA. The CDR3 region has the DNA TGTGCCAGCAGCCGCATAGGACAGGGTAGTAATGAGCAGTTCTTC. It is translated as CASSRIGQGSNEQFF.

J is TRBJ1-2 and V is TRBV7-9; TRBD1 matches 7 bases. The V gene's germline CDR1 is SEHNR and CDR2 FQNEAQ (reference sequence). The CDR3 extends over 13 amino acids. Trimming took 4 bases from V and 4 from J; bases not matched to a gene: 3. The CDR3 here is CASSSGGVYGYTF. DNA for the CDR3: TGTGCCAGCAGCTCAGGGGGAGTCTATGGCTACACCTTC.

This clonotype was detected ten times or more. The V call is TRBV29-1, the J call TRBJ2-2; D tentatively fits TRBD1 or TRBD2 (5 bases each). The V gene lost 8 bases and the J gene lost 7 bases, with 17 bases spanning the gap. CDR1 is SQVTM, CDR2 ANQGSEA, per germline. CDR3 size: 13 residues. The DNA of the CDR3 is TGCAGCCTGAAATCCAGGGACGGCGGGGAGCTGTTTTTT. Amino acid sequence: CSLKSRDGGELFF.

This clonotype came up many times. J is TRBJ2-3 and V is TRBV9; tentatively, D is TRBD2 (5 bases). The ends were cut back, 0 bases at V and 3 bases at J, with 8 bases in the middle. The V gene's germline CDR1 is SGDLS and CDR2 YYNGEE. This CDR3 is built from 14 residues. Here the CDR3 DNA reads TGTGCCAGCAGCGTAGGAGGGCAGACAGATACGCAGTATTTT. This translates into CASSVGGQTDTQYF.

Ten or more counts support this clonotype. This sequence joins TRBV12-3 or TRBV12-4 and TRBJ2-7; D may be TRBD2 (7 bases). The CDR3 runs to 15 residues. Between the trimmed V and J ends, which lost 3 bases and 5 bases, there was a span of 17 bases. As DNA, the CDR3 is TGTGCCAGCAGTTTCGTCCGGGGGGCCAAGGACGAGCAGTACTTC. Encoded protein: CASSFVRGAKDEQYF.

This clonotype appeared many times. The chain carries TRBV5-1 and TRBJ1-6; D possibly corresponds to TRBD1 (5 bases). The V end lost 4 bases, the J end lost 0 bases, and 11 bases lay between the germline ends. There are 16 residues in the CDR3. The germline CDR1 and CDR2 sequences are SGHRS and YFSETQ. The CDR3: CASSRDRSSYNSPLHF. CDR3 nucleotide sequence: TGCGCCAGCAGCCGTGACAGAAGCTCCTATAATTCACCCCTCCACTTT.

This clonotype was observed many times. This chain uses TRBV6-2 or TRBV6-3 with TRBJ2-7; 7 nucleotides align to TRBD1. CDR1 is MNHEY and CDR2 is SVGEGT in the germline V gene. The V and J ends lost 2 bases and 3 bases, in that order; junction bases with no gene match: 4. The CDR3 is 14 residues long. CDR3 residues: CASSYDRARYEQYF. The CDR3 DNA reads TGTGCCAGCAGTTACGACAGGGCACGCTACGAGCAGTACTTC.

This clonotype showed up many times. The chain recombines TRBV25-1 with TRBJ2-3; D remains ambiguous. Germline V gene sequence: CDR1 MGHDK, CDR2 SYGVNS. The ends were cut back, 2 bases at V and 5 bases at J, with 2 bases in the middle. The CDR3 extends over 11 amino acids. CDR3 sequence reads: CASSEGDTQYF. The CDR3 DNA follows: TGTGCCAGCAGTGAAGGAGATACGCAGTATTTT.

Ten or more counts support this clonotype. The rearrangement joins TRBV12-3 or TRBV12-4 to TRBJ2-1; tentatively, D is TRBD1 or TRBD2 (5 bases each). V lost 1 base and J 8 bases, leaving 18 bases between the germline ends. The CDR3 contains 16 residues. The CDR3 sequence is CASSLGDQGLHDEQFF. CDR3 DNA sequence: TGTGCCAGCAGTTTAGGGGACCAAGGTCTACACGATGAGCAGTTCTTC.

This clonotype was seen ten or more times. The chain links TRBV28 to TRBJ2-5, with TRBD2 matching 11 bases. Germline loops: CDR1 MDHEN, CDR2 SYDVKM. The V segment lost 5 bases and the J segment 1 base; nucleotides outside the gene matches: 6. The CDR3 is made up of 16 amino acids. This CDR3 reads CASSGASGGIQETQYF. CDR3 DNA: TGTGCCAGCAGTGGGGCTAGCGGGGGGATCCAAGAGACCCAGTACTTC.

The chain recombines TRBV7-2 with TRBJ2-6; D call uncertain. CDR1 is SGHTA and CDR2 is FQGNSA in the germline V gene. The V gene lost 6 bases and the J gene lost 4 bases, with 13 bases spanning the gap. The CDR3 spans 15 residues. CDR3 amino acids: CASSTDPLGANVLTF. The CDR3 nucleotides read TGTGCCAGCAGTACGGACCCTTTGGGGGCCAACGTCCTGACTTTC.

This clonotype was observed many times. V gene TRBV11-2 combines with J gene TRBJ2-1; the match to TRBD1 covers 10 bases. The trim removed 5 bases at V and 4 bases at J, leaving 17 bases unmatched. This CDR3 comprises 19 residues. The germline gives CDR1 SGHAT, CDR2 FQNNGV. CDR3 amino acids: CASSPNRGPGQGDYNEQFF. In DNA, the CDR3 is TGTGCCAGCAGCCCGAACCGAGGCCCCGGACAGGGGGATTACAATGAGCAGTTCTTC.

This clonotype was seen a few times. The V gene is TRBV28, the J gene TRBJ1-5, with a possible D match to TRBD1 (6 bases). The CDR3 covers 14 residues. Germline loops: CDR1 MDHEN, CDR2 SYDVKM. Trimming removed 11 bases at V and 1 base at J, with 15 bases between. The CDR3 sequence is CAGAAGASNQPQHF. The CDR3 region has the DNA TGTGCCGGAGCCGCAGGGGCAAGCAATCAGCCCCAGCATTTT. Complete variable domain (other parts from reference TRBV28 and TRBJ1-5): DVKVTQSSRYLVKRTGEKVFLECVQDMDHENMFWYRQDPGLGLRLIYFSYDVKMKEKGDIPEGYSVSREKKERFSLILESASTNQTSMYLCAGAAGASNQPQHFGDGTRLSIL.

This clonotype was seen at least ten times. The chain employs TRBV20-1 and TRBJ1-1, with TRBD1 as a possible D gene (5 bases). Trimming removed 0 bases from V and 3 bases from J, with 8 bases in between. Germline CDR1 is DFQATT and CDR2 is SNEGSKA (reference sequence). This CDR3 region has 13 residues. The CDR3 reads CSAREGPDTEAFF. The CDR3 coding sequence is TGCAGTGCTAGAGAGGGGCCCGACACTGAAGCTTTCTTT.

This clonotype was detected many times. This rearrangement joins TRBV6-1 to TRBJ1-5; maybe TRBD1 (6 bases). The CDR3 consists of 16 residues. The germline V gene encodes CDR1 MNHNS and CDR2 SASEGT. The ends were cut back, 11 bases at V and 11 bases at J, with 31 bases in the middle. The CDR3 region is CALSRSWDTPAGTQHF. CDR3 DNA: TGTGCCCTCTCTCGGAGCTGGGACACCCCAGCCGGGACCCAGCATTTT.

Many counts were recorded for this clonotype. This chain joins TRBV20-1 and TRBJ1-1; D call uncertain. From germline, CDR1 is DFQATT and CDR2 SNEGSKA (reference sequence). V lost 2 bases and J lost 1, with 5 bases in between. The CDR3 totals 12 residues. The CDR3 DNA sequence: TGCAGTGCTAGACCCCCGAACACTGAAGCTTTCTTT. This encodes CSARPPNTEAFF.

This clonotype was seen ten or more times. The chain couples TRBV27 to TRBJ1-2; D perhaps matches TRBD1 (6 bases). The germline V and J ends were trimmed by 0 bases and 7 bases, with 9 bases remaining between them. The germline V gene encodes CDR1 MNHEY and CDR2 SMNVEV (reference sequence). The CDR3 consists of 13 residues. CDR3 amino acids: CASSLSAGVGYTF. CDR3 coding DNA: TGTGCCAGCAGTTTATCGGCAGGGGTTGGCTACACCTTC.